The clone carrying this T cell receptor beta chain was seen just once. The assay was run at deep level. An even split of each subset's genomic DNA across several immunoSEQ plates was performed. Profiling relied on immunoSEQ multiplex PCR, and the TCRdb table lists in-frame clones only, not all of them. The table includes millions of clones, about 92% detected once. CD45RO-negative, CCR7-positively selected cells formed the naive CD8 fraction, excluding terminally differentiated effector memory CD45RA+ cells. V lost 11 bases, J lost 8 bases, and 12 bases stayed unmatched. The CDR3 sequence is 13 residues long. Germline V lookup: CDR1 MNHEY, CDR2 SVGAGI. This sample stems from a study of shared clonotypes between healthy human individuals.

Sequencing input: naive CD8+ T cells from PBMCs. This TCR was sampled from a man between 18 and 29 years old in good health. Some clones in this sample may be carry-over from other donors' samples. V usage is TRBV6-5 and J usage is TRBJ2-7; 10 bases line up with TRBD2. The CDR3: CAGEGLAPHQQYF. For the CDR3, the DNA is TGTGCCGGGGAGGGACTAGCGCCCCATCAGCAGTACTTC.